This is a list of T cell receptor beta chains from one sample in a study of shared clonotypes between healthy human individuals. Measured with immunoSEQ multiplex PCR; TCRdb has only the in-frame clones, and not every one. Of 1,400,000 or so clones detected, 97% to 99% appear once; the ten largest clones hold around 0.38%. The sequencing input was naive CD4+ T cells sorted from blood. Source of these receptors: a man aged 25 to 45 in good health. Both conserved end residues are part of each CDR3. A D gene is named only where the DNA matches it firmly. Only part of the rows carry a size: once, few, many, or a class if the clone is expanded.

TRBD2 TRBJ2-1 TRBV10-3 NA TGTGCCATCAGTGATGAGCGGGAGTTAATCAATGAGCAGTTCTTC CAISDERELINEQFF
TRBD2 TRBJ2-1 TRBV6-6 NA TGTGCCAGCAACGCGCTCTTGGTAGCGGGGTACAATGAGCAGTTCTTC CASNALLVAGYNEQFF
TRBD1 TRBJ1-5 TRBV28 once TGTGCCAGCAGTTCCGATCAGGGGGGACGGGGGCCCCAGCATTTT CASSSDQGGRGPQHF
NA TRBJ2-7 TRBV5-1 NA TGCGCCAGCAGTCAGGAGGGGGGCCTCGGGCAGTACTTC CASSQEGGLGQYF
NA TRBJ2-5 TRBV5-1 NA TGCGCCAGCAGCCGGACGCCCCAAGAGACCCAGTACTTC CASSRTPQETQYF
NA TRBJ2-7 TRBV5-1 NA TGCGCCAGCAGCTTCGTTCCGCACTCCTACGAGCAGTACTTC CASSFVPHSYEQYF
TRBD1 TRBJ1-1 TRBV7-9 NA TGTGCCAGCAGTTCCACAGGGGCCGTTTCCCTTGAAGCTTTCTTT CASSSTGAVSLEAFF
NA TRBJ2-1 TRBV23-1 once TGCGCCAGCAGGGAGGATGAGCAGTTCTTC CASREDEQFF
NA TRBJ2-3 TRBV19 NA TGTGCCAGTAGTATGGCAGGGGGCACAGATACGCAGTATTTT CASSMAGGTDTQYF
NA TRBJ2-2 TRBV18 NA TGTGCCAGCTCAAAGGGACCGATGAACACCGGGGAGCTGTTTTTT CASSKGPMNTGELFF
NA TRBJ2-7 TRBV4-1 NA TGCGCCAGCAGCCCCAGGTCAAATTCCTACGAGCAGTACTTC CASSPRSNSYEQYF
NA TRBJ1-5 TRBV7-6 NA TGTGCCAGCAGCTTAGCGCTAACGGTCATTCGGGGGGACAACAATCAGCCCCAGCATTTT CASSLALTVIRGDNNQPQHF
TRBD1 TRBJ2-2 TRBV29-1 NA TGCAGCGCCGGGACAGACTTCACCGGGGAGCTGTTTTTT CSAGTDFTGELFF
NA TRBJ2-5 TRBV4-3 NA TGCGCCAGCAGCCAAGTAACAGGCAAAGAGACCCAGTACTTC CASSQVTGKETQYF
TRBD1 TRBJ1-1 TRBV14 NA TGTGCCAGCAGCTTACGGACAGGGCCGAGAAGCACTGAAGCTTTCTTT CASSLRTGPRSTEAFF
TRBD1 TRBJ2-1 TRBV10-3 NA TGTGCCATCAGTGAATGGGACAGCCTAACCCAGAAGGGCAATGAGCAGTTCTTC CAISEWDSLTQKGNEQFF
TRBD1 TRBJ1-2 TRBV28 NA TGTGCCAGCAGTCCCCGGACAGGGTCCAGAGCTAACTATGGCTACACCTTC CASSPRTGSRANYGYTF
NA TRBJ2-3 TRBV12-5 NA TGTGCTAGTGGTCTCGGTCTGAGCGGCCTCACAGATACGCAGTATTTT CASGLGLSGLTDTQYF
NA TRBJ2-1 TRBV4-1 NA TGCGCCAGCAGCCAGGGTACGTCTAGCTCCTACAATGAGCAGTTCTTC CASSQGTSSSYNEQFF
NA TRBJ2-5 TRBV19 once TGTGCCAGTAGTACTGCTCGGGAGACCCAGTACTTC CASSTARETQYF
TRBD1 TRBJ1-5 TRBV10-3 NA TGTGCCTCGCACCCGGGACAGGGACAAGGCAATCAGCCCCAGCATTTT CASHPGQGQGNQPQHF
TRBD2 TRBJ2-1 TRBV19 NA TGTGCCAGTAGTATAGTTGTAGCGGGAGTGTTGTTCTTC CASSIVVAGVLFF
TRBD1 TRBJ1-1 TRBV28 NA TGTGCCAGCAGTCCCTTGACCGGGACAGTGAGCGCTGAAGCTTTCTTT CASSPLTGTVSAEAFF
NA TRBJ2-1 TRBV2 NA TGTGCCAGCAGTAATCTACACAATGAGCAGTTCTTC CASSNLHNEQFF
TRBD1 TRBJ1-4 TRBV4-2 NA TGTGCCAGCAGCCAAGAACTGCACTTCCGGGACAGGGCCCATGAAAAACTGTTTTTT CASSQELHFRDRAHEKLFF
NA TRBJ1-2 TRBV29-1 NA TGCAGCGTTGTCGGGAGCTCCCCTGGCTACACCTTC CSVVGSSPGYTF
TRBD1 TRBJ2-7 TRBV7-9 NA TGTGCCAGCAGAGCTAGAACCTCAGACCGACAGGGCTACGAGCAGTACTTC CASRARTSDRQGYEQYF
NA TRBJ2-1 TRBV18 NA TGTGCCAGCTCACCCGACCGGGGCCGGGTTGGTGAGCAGTTCTTC CASSPDRGRVGEQFF
NA TRBJ2-2 TRBV6-5 NA TGTGCCAGCAGTTACTCGACAAGTCGTGCGCTGTTTTTT CASSYSTSRALFF
TRBD2 TRBJ2-1 TRBV27 NA TGTGCCAGCAGTTTCGGTGTTAGCGGGGCTTCCTACAATGAGCAGTTCTTC CASSFGVSGASYNEQFF
NA TRBJ2-7 TRBV29-1 NA TGCAGCGTCGATTCTTTCGGACGGGGCTCCTACGAGCAGTACTTC CSVDSFGRGSYEQYF
TRBD2 TRBJ2-7 TRBV5-1 once TGCGCCAGCAGCTTCCGACTAGCGGGAAGCCACGAGCAGTACTTC CASSFRLAGSHEQYF
TRBD2 TRBJ2-7 TRBV7-7 NA TGTGCTAGCAGCTTAGCGGGGGGCGAGCAGTACTTC CASSLAGGEQYF
TRBD2 TRBJ2-1 TRBV5-1 once TGCGCCAGCAGCTTGGGGGCGGGAGTGGTTGAGCAGTTCTTC CASSLGAGVVEQFF
TRBD1 TRBJ2-5 TRBV5-1 NA TGCGCCAGCACCCTGGGGAAAGGGGGCTTGGAGACCCAGTACTTC CASTLGKGGLETQYF
NA TRBJ1-5 TRBV5-5 NA TGTGCCAGCAGCTTGTGGGGTCAAAGAGATCAGCCCCAGCATTTT CASSLWGQRDQPQHF
NA TRBJ2-5 TRBV9 NA TGTGCCAGTGCTAGTATAGGGGAGACCCAGTACTTC CASASIGETQYF
NA TRBJ2-5 TRBV5-1 NA TGCGCCAGCAGCTTAGACCCTTGGGATACCCAGTACTTC CASSLDPWDTQYF
TRBD2 TRBJ2-1 TRBV9 NA TGTGCCAGCAGCAGAGGACTAGCGGGAGTGGGCAATGAGCAGTTCTTC CASSRGLAGVGNEQFF
NA TRBJ2-7 TRBV5-8 NA TGTGCCAGCAGCTTAGGAACACGAAGCTCCTACGAGCAGTACTTC CASSLGTRSSYEQYF
NA TRBJ1-3 TRBV7-2 NA TGTGCCAGCCGGGGAGGAAACACCATATATTTT CASRGGNTIYF
NA TRBJ2-4 TRBV4-1 once TGCGCCAGCAGCCAAGTAATAGGGCGGGGCATTCAGTACTTC CASSQVIGRGIQYF
TRBD2 TRBJ2-1 TRBV2 NA TGTGCCAGCAGTGTAGGTTTAGAGCGGGATCTCGTCAATGAGCAGTTCTTC CASSVGLERDLVNEQFF
NA TRBJ2-3 TRBV18 NA TGTGCCAGCTCACAATCGGGAAACACAGATACGCAGTATTTT CASSQSGNTDTQYF
TRBD1 TRBJ2-7 TRBV5-4 NA TGTGCCAGCAGCCCCCCAGGGACAGGGTCCTACGAGCAGTACTTC CASSPPGTGSYEQYF
NA TRBJ2-5 TRBV10-2 NA TGCGCCAGCAGTGTCAGTGAAGAGACCCAGTACTTC CASSVSEETQYF
NA TRBJ2-3 TRBV18 NA TGTGCCACCCTCCAGGGTCGGGCAGATACGCAGTATTTT CATLQGRADTQYF